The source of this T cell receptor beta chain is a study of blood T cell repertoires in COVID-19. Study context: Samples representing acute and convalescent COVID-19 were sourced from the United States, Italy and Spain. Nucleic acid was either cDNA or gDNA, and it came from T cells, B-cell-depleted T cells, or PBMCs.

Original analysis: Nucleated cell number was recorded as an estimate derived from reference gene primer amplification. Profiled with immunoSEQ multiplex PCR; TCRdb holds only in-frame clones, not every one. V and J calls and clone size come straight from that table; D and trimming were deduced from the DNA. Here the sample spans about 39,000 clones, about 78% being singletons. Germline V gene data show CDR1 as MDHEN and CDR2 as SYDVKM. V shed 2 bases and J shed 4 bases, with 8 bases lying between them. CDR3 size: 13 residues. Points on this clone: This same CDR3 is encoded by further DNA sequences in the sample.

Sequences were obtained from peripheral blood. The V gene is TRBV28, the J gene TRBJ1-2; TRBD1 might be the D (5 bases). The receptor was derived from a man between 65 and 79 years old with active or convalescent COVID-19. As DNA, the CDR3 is TGTGCCAGCAGTTTACGGGGGACCTATGGCTACACCTTC. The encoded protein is CASSLRGTYGYTF.